Below are 18 T cell receptor beta chains sequenced from a single sample in a study of OX40 agonist ivuxolimab in advanced cancers. The table came from immunoSEQ multiplex PCR; TCRdb's copy has only in-frame clones and leaves some out. The sample yields some 64,000 clones, 84% seen once. The sample was CD4+ or CD8+ T cells sorted from blood, taken in a trial of the OX40 agonist ivuxolimab. The receptors shown here come from an adult with an advanced solid tumor such as melanoma, head and neck, liver or kidney cancer.

The rearrangement uses TRBV30 and TRBJ1-4; maybe TRBD1 (5 bases). Trimming removed 2 bases from V and 0 bases from J, with 10 bases in between. CDR1 and CDR2 (germline): GTSNPN, SVGIG (reference sequence). The CDR3 length is 15 residues. For the CDR3, the DNA is TGTGCCTGGAGTAAGGGGTTCTCAACTAATGAAAAACTGTTTTTT. Encoded protein: CAWSKGFSTNEKLFF.

This clone came up a few times. The chain couples TRBV30 to TRBJ2-5; 8 bases line up with TRBD1. After removal of 2 bases from V and 4 bases from J, the junction contained 3 bases not matched to a gene. The germline V gene has CDR1 GTSNPN and CDR2 SVGIG (reference sequence). This CDR3 region has 13 residues. The CDR3, as DNA: TGTGCCTGGAGTAATGACAGGGGAGAGACCCAGTACTTC. Its protein product is CAWSNDRGETQYF. Full variable domain (rest looked up from reference TRBV30 and TRBJ2-5): SQTIHQWPATLVQPVGSPLSLECTVEGTSNPNLYWYRQAAGRGLQLLFYSVGIGQISSEVPQNLSASRPQDRQFILSSKKLLLSDSGFYLCAWSNDRGETQYFGPGTRLLVL.

The chain uses TRBV30 and TRBJ2-5; D unclear. Germline V gives CDR1 GTSNPN, CDR2 SVGIG (reference sequence). The CDR3 has 11 amino acids. Trimming removed 4 bases from V and 7 bases from J, with 10 bases in between. CDR3 residues: CAWTWGATQYF. In nucleotides, the CDR3 is TGTGCCTGGACTTGGGGTGCGACCCAGTACTTC.

V and J are TRBV10-2 and TRBJ2-5; D unresolved. This CDR3 has 13 amino acids. V lost 4 bases and J 5 bases, leaving 11 bases between the germline ends. In germline, CDR1 is WSHSY, CDR2 SAAADI. CDR3 nucleotide sequence: TGCGCCAGCAGTGTGGTGGCGTCGGAGACCCAGTACTTC. Amino acid sequence: CASSVVASETQYF.

V is TRBV20-1 and J is TRBJ1-1; D may be TRBD1 (5 bases). Between the trimmed V and J ends, which lost 6 bases and 7 bases, there was a span of 12 bases. Germline-derived CDR1 and CDR2 are DFQATT and SNEGSKA (reference sequence). This CDR3 contains 11 residues. The CDR3 loop reads CSARTDSEAFF. CDR3 coding DNA: TGCAGTGCCAGGACCGACAGTGAAGCTTTCTTT.

The chain recombines TRBV5-1 with TRBJ2-2, with D unresolved. The CDR3 consists of 15 residues. V was pared by 1 base and J by 7 bases, with 14 bases between. Germline V gives CDR1 SGHRS, CDR2 YFSETQ. The CDR3 region is CASSLSSRADGELFF. Written as DNA, the CDR3 is TGCGCCAGCAGCTTGTCCTCCCGGGCGGACGGGGAGCTGTTTTTT.

This clone was seen just once. The rearrangement uses TRBV28 and TRBJ2-3; TRBD2 might be the D (6 bases). Per germline, CDR1 MDHEN and CDR2 SYDVKM. The CDR3 has 15 residues. Trimming removed 5 bases at V and 2 bases at J, with 14 bases between. CDR3 coding DNA: TGTGCCAGCAGTGCAAACGGGGGATTCACAGATACGCAGTATTTT. Protein product: CASSANGGFTDTQYF. The variable domain in full, completed from reference TRBV28 and TRBJ2-3, reads DVKVTQSSRYLVKRTGEKVFLECVQDMDHENMFWYRQDPGLGLRLIYFSYDVKMKEKGDIPEGYSVSREKKERFSLILESASTNQTSMYLCASSANGGFTDTQYFGPGTRLTVL.

The chain couples TRBV19 to TRBJ1-4; D is uncertain. V was clipped by 5 bases and J by 6 bases, with 13 bases between them. Germline values: CDR1 LNHDA, CDR2 SQIVND (reference sequence). The CDR3 consists of 14 residues. CDR3 sequence: CASSDGVYDEKLFF. The CDR3 DNA sequence: TGTGCCAGTAGTGATGGGGTTTATGATGAAAAACTGTTTTTT. Full variable domain (outside the CDR3, taken from reference TRBV19 and TRBJ1-4): DGGITQSPKYLFRKEGQNVTLSCEQNLNHDAMYWYRQDPGQGLRLIYYSQIVNDFQKGDIAEGYSVSREKKESFPLTVTSAQKNPTAFYLCASSDGVYDEKLFFGSGTQLSVL.

The chain carries TRBV5-1 and TRBJ1-1; TRBD1 matches 11 bases. The junction had 1 base not matched to a gene; V was cut back by 5 bases and J by 7 bases. This CDR3 comprises 12 residues. Germline V gives CDR1 SGHRS, CDR2 YFSETQ. The CDR3 is CASSGTGGEAFF. CDR3 DNA: TGCGCCAGCAGTGGGACAGGGGGTGAAGCTTTCTTT.

CDR3 protein: CASSLGFLDRGTYEQYF. DNA of the CDR3: TGTGCCAGCAGCTTGGGTTTTCTGGACAGGGGGACCTACGAGCAGTACTTC. The rearrangement uses TRBV5-6 and TRBJ2-7; 10 bases are a match to TRBD1. V shed 0 bases, J shed 2 bases, and the junction held 8 bases outside the gene matches. This CDR3 is 17 amino acids long. Germline CDR1 SGHDT, CDR2 YYEEEE.

This clone has a single count. The rearrangement links TRBV7-2 to TRBJ1-2, with 8 positions matching TRBD1. The CDR3 contains 15 residues. J was trimmed by 6 bases and V by 5 bases; bases with no gene match: 11. The V gene's germline CDR1 is SGHTA and CDR2 FQGNSA. The CDR3 DNA reads as TGTGCCAGCAGCCCCAAACCCGGGACAGGAAATGGCTACACCTTC. This encodes CASSPKPGTGNGYTF.

This chain links TRBV2 with TRBJ2-2; D may be TRBD2 (6 bases). Trimming stripped 4 bases from V and 6 bases from J, with 12 bases between. Germline V CDR1 and CDR2: SNHLY, FYNNEI. The CDR3 spans 14 residues. The chain's CDR3 is CASSVVGEAGELFF. The CDR3, as DNA: TGTGCCAGCAGTGTAGTAGGGGAGGCCGGGGAGCTGTTTTTT.

The rearrangement uses TRBV6-6 and TRBJ1-2; no definite D call. Germline CDR1 MNHNY, CDR2 SVGAGI (reference sequence). V lost 5 bases and J 13 bases, leaving 14 bases between the germline ends. The CDR3 is 11 amino acids. CDR3 in DNA: TGTGCCAGCAGTCCTTCAACCGCGCCCACCTTC. Its protein product is CASSPSTAPTF.

This chain connects TRBV5-6 to TRBJ2-1, with 7 positions matching TRBD1. Trimming removed 1 base from V and 4 bases from J; junction bases left unmatched: 8. The germline V gene encodes CDR1 SGHDT and CDR2 YYEEEE. The CDR3 runs to 16 residues. CDR3 DNA sequence: TGTGCCAGCAGCTTGAGGTTAGGGGGCGCGTACAATGAGCAGTTCTTC. This sequence encodes CASSLRLGGAYNEQFF.

This clone occurred once. The chain uses TRBV30 and TRBJ2-1, with TRBD1 identical over 9 bases. The CDR3 is 14 residues long. CDR1 is GTSNPN and CDR2 is SVGIG in the germline V gene (reference sequence). The V and J ends lost 8 bases and 5 bases, in that order; junction bases with no gene match: 10. The CDR3 DNA is TGTGCCGGCAACAGGGGGCTTGTCGACAATGAGCAGTTCTTC. Amino acid sequence: CAGNRGLVDNEQFF.

The chain recombines TRBV5-6 with TRBJ1-3; a possible D gene is TRBD1 (5 bases). Germline V lookup: CDR1 SGHDT, CDR2 YYEEEE. Deletions cut 4 bases from V and 8 bases from J, with 22 bases between. The CDR3 totals 16 residues. CDR3 nucleotide sequence: TGTGCCAGCAGCCCCTCGCCCGGGGCGGGCGGATACACCATATATTTT. This codes for CASSPSPGAGGYTIYF.

The chain employs TRBV27 and TRBJ1-6; TRBD1 agrees at 7 bases. V shed 5 bases, J shed 0 bases, and the junction held 13 bases outside the gene matches. This CDR3 has 19 residues. Germline CDR1 is MNHEY and CDR2 is SMNVEV (reference sequence). The CDR3 DNA follows: TGTGCCAGCAGTCCTCTCATGAGACAGGGTAGCTCCTATAATTCACCCCTCCACTTT. Amino acid sequence: CASSPLMRQGSSYNSPLHF.

This chain uses TRBV7-8 with TRBJ2-1; D is unresolved. With 3 bases removed from V and 1 base from J, the gap between germline ends came to 10 bases. This CDR3 spans 15 amino acids. Looked up from germline, CDR1 is SGHVS and CDR2 is FQNEAQ. The CDR3 nucleotides are TGTGCCAGCAGCTTTCTCCTGGGATCCTACAATGAGCAGTTCTTC. Residues: CASSFLLGSYNEQFF.